Listed here are 30 T cell receptor beta chains from one sample, sequenced in a study of tumor-infiltrating lymphocytes in primary liver carcinoma. Unsorted bulk tissue of about 18-32 mg yielded co-extracted RNA and DNA. TCR beta cDNA was made from 400 to 500 ng total RNA with a constant-region primer. Generation of the TCR beta libraries relied on three nested multiplex PCR rounds using slightly modified ARM-PCR. Two initial PCR rounds of ten to eleven cycles each paired TRBV1-TRBV30 forward primers with a C-beta reverse primer. TCRdb ran MiXCR on the multiplex PCR reads and lists one entry per CDR3 protein. Of more than 45,000 distinct CDR3 sequences listed, about 70% are singletons. Sequencing used liver tumor tissue from sampling region 3. Subset: tumor region T3, left-lateral pole. These receptors were taken from a man between 35 and 55 years old with primary liver carcinoma and hepatitis B virus infection.

A single count supports this clonotype. V and J are TRBV29-1 and TRBJ1-2; maybe TRBD1 (6 bases). The CDR3 is made up of 13 amino acids. Germline CDR1 reads SQVTM; CDR2 reads ANQGSEA. The CDR3 protein is CSVWTSGAFGYTF. CDR3 sequence (DNA): TGCAGTGTGTGGACGTCGGGGGCATTTGGCTACACCTTC.

Ten or more counts support this clonotype. This chain uses TRBV19 with TRBJ1-1, with 9 bases aligning to TRBD1. Germline V lookup: CDR1 LNHDA, CDR2 SQIVND (reference sequence). J was trimmed by 1 base and V by 5 bases; bases with no gene match: 8. The CDR3 has 16 amino acids. In nucleotides, the CDR3 is TGTGCCAGTAGTTTTCTGTCGGGACAGGGGAACACTGAAGCTTTCTTT. Its protein is CASSFLSGQGNTEAFF.

This clonotype was counted ten times or more. V gene TRBV28 combines with J gene TRBJ2-5, with a tentative D call TRBD1 (5 bases). In germline, CDR1 is MDHEN, CDR2 SYDVKM. Deletions cut 3 bases from V and 1 base from J, with 12 bases between. The CDR3 runs to 15 residues. For the CDR3, the DNA is TGTGCCAGCAGTTTGGAAGGGGCGCTCCAAGAGACCCAGTACTTC. Translation gives CASSLEGALQETQYF.

This clonotype was detected many times. This rearrangement joins TRBV28 to TRBJ1-5; maybe TRBD1 (5 bases). CDR3 length: 14 amino acids. Germline V gene lookup returns CDR1 MDHEN and CDR2 SYDVKM. The germline V and J ends were trimmed by 6 bases and 2 bases, with 11 bases remaining between them. CDR3 region: CASSNIRGNQPQHF. The CDR3 DNA reads TGTGCCAGCAGCAATATCAGGGGCAATCAGCCCCAGCATTTT.

As regards this clonotype: One end of the junction fails to match germline, which may point to a read error. V is TRBV29-1 and J is TRBJ2-2; maybe TRBD1 (5 bases). Germline-derived CDR1 and CDR2 are SQVTM and ANQGSEA. CDR3 length: 13 amino acids. DNA for the CDR3: TGCGGCGTTGCAGGGTCGAACACAGGGGAGCTGTTTTTT. Its protein is CGVAGSNTGELFF.

In this sample, this clonotype turned up once. The V and J genes are TRBV6-5 and TRBJ2-1, with D uncertain. Germline-derived CDR1 and CDR2 are MNHEY and SVGAGI. The CDR3 runs to 14 residues. With 11 bases removed from V and 7 bases from J, the gap between germline ends came to 21 bases. This CDR3 is CAGTYKRADNEQFF. The CDR3, as DNA: TGTGCCGGCACTTACAAACGGGCGGATAATGAGCAGTTCTTC.

As for this clonotype: A read error may be the cause here, since a much bigger clone is one base away. The chain employs TRBV28 and TRBJ2-7, with a tentative D call TRBD2 (5 bases). V was clipped by 6 bases and J by 3 bases, with 18 bases between them. Germline CDR1 MDHEN, CDR2 SYDVKM. The CDR3 length is 15 residues. In nucleotides, the CDR3 is TGTGCCAGCAGGCCTTCTAGCAGGAAGATCTACGAGCAGTACTTC. Encoded protein: CASRPSSRKIYEQYF.

In the case of this clonotype: Since the CDR3 does not end with the conserved phenylalanine or tryptophan, this likely comes from a read error. DNA for the CDR3: TGTGCCGTCAGCTCCCAACTAGCGGGGGCAGACAATGAGCAGTTCTCC. Translating it yields CAVSSQLAGADNEQFS. This chain joins TRBV11-1 and TRBJ2-1; 11 bases agree with TRBD2. The V gene end was trimmed by 11 bases and the J gene end by 5 bases; junction bases not matched to a gene: 14. CDR1 and CDR2 (germline): SGHAT, FQDESV (reference sequence). The CDR3 has 16 residues.

This clonotype was detected ten times or more. The rearrangement joins TRBV7-9 to TRBJ2-5; unclear D gene. V dropped 7 bases and J dropped 1 base, with 4 bases sitting between them. The germline V gene encodes CDR1 SEHNR and CDR2 FQNEAQ (reference sequence). CDR3 length: 11 amino acids. DNA for the CDR3: TGTGCCAGCACTCTCCAAGAGACCCAGTACTTC. Translating gives CASTLQETQYF. The variable domain in full, completed from reference TRBV7-9 and TRBJ2-5, reads DTGVSQNPRHKITKRGQNVTFRCDPISEHNRLYWYRQTLGQGPEFLTYFQNEAQLEKSRLLSDRFSAERPKGSFSTLEIQRTEQGDSAMYLCASTLQETQYFGPGTRLLVL.

The J gene is TRBJ2-2, the V gene TRBV12-3 or TRBV12-4; TRBD2 matches at 10 bases. The J call may be incorrect, as the DNA end agrees better with TRBJ2-3. The CDR3 has 22 residues. Written as DNA, the CDR3 is TGTGCCAGCAGGCCCCCCCGGGTCCCCGGGACTAGCGTGAGAAGAAACACCGGTGAGCAGTATTTT. It encodes CASRPPRVPGTSVRRNTGEQYF.

A word on this clonotype: Mismatch with germline at one junction end may stem from a read error. V is TRBV13 and J is TRBJ1-6; D possibly corresponds to TRBD1 (5 bases). The CDR3 is 15 amino acids. Germline lookup yields CDR1 PRHDT and CDR2 FYEKMQ (reference sequence). CDR3 residues: CASSPQGACNSPLHF. CDR3 bases: TGTGCCAGCAGCCCCCAGGGTGCCTGTAATTCACCCCTCCACTTC.

Turning to this clonotype: The CDR3 end shows no conserved phenylalanine or tryptophan, and so a read error is likely. The chain joins TRBV6-1 to TRBJ2-2; D is perhaps TRBD2 (5 bases). The CDR3 runs to 14 residues. Germline V gives CDR1 MNHNS, CDR2 SASEGT. The CDR3 here is CASSDGIQTGELFL. The CDR3 region has the DNA TGTGCAAGCAGTGACGGGATCCAAACCGGGGAGCTGTTTCTT.

With respect to this clonotype: One end of the junction is discordant with germline, which a read error may explain. CDR3: CVSSRTGGAQPQYF. The CDR3 DNA reads as TGTGTCAGCAGTAGGACAGGGGGGGCTCAGCCCCAGTATTTT. The chain joins TRBV6-5 to TRBJ1-5; 10 bases agree with TRBD1. Matching the DNA end better, TRBJ2-3 makes the J call doubtful. Looked up from germline, CDR1 is MNHEY and CDR2 is SVGAGI. The CDR3 length is 14 residues.

To note about this clonotype: The missing conserved phenylalanine or tryptophan at the end of this CDR3 makes a read error likely. CDR3 sequence: CASSQWAGEALSIDTQYL. The CDR3 DNA is TGTGCCAGCAGTCAATGGGCGGGAGAGGCCCTGAGCATAGATACGCAGTATCTT. The chain employs TRBV28 and TRBJ2-3; 7 bases are a match to TRBD2. CDR3 length equals 18 residues. The V gene's germline CDR1 is MDHEN and CDR2 SYDVKM.

V and J are TRBV12-3 or TRBV12-4 and TRBJ1-2; D is unresolved. The CDR3 runs 17 residues. The V end was cut by 0 bases, the J end by 7 bases, with 21 bases between. CDR3 coding DNA: TGTGCCAGCAGTTTAGCCTCGGTCCCAAGAAGAAACCGTGGCTACACCTTC. This codes for CASSLASVPRRNRGYTF.

This clonotype was recorded only once. Since the CDR3 does not end with the conserved phenylalanine or tryptophan, this likely comes from a read error. This chain connects TRBV6-5 to TRBJ2-1, with TRBD2 matching over 16 bases. The CDR3 contains 19 residues. Germline assignment: CDR1 MNHEY and CDR2 SVGAGI. In DNA, the CDR3 is TGTGCCAGCAGTCCCGGGACTAGCGGGGGGGCCGGCGCCTATAATGAGCAGTTCCTC. It encodes CASSPGTSGGAGAYNEQFL.

The J gene is TRBJ2-5, the V gene TRBV6-5, with 12 nucleotides matching TRBD2. Trimming cost V 6 bases and J 11 bases; bases outside gene matches: 13. Germline assignment: CDR1 MNHEY and CDR2 SVGAGI. CDR3 length: 15 amino acids. The CDR3 bases are TGTGCCAGCAGGACTAGCGGGAGAGTCCAAAGGACTCAGTACTTC. Amino acids: CASRTSGRVQRTQYF.

Comment on this clonotype: A much larger clone is a single base away; this may be a read error. The chain combines TRBV28 with TRBJ1-1; D uncertain. This CDR3 comprises 13 residues. Deletions cut 4 bases from V and 4 bases from J, with 10 bases between. Germline CDR1 reads MDHEN; CDR2 reads SYDVKM. The CDR3 sequence: CASSSRLITEAFF. CDR3 in DNA: TGTGCCAGCAGTTCCCGTCTGATCACTGAAGCTTTCTTT.

This clonotype was found many times. This sequence joins TRBV6-1 and TRBJ2-1; TRBD2 matches 9 bases. V dropped 1 base and J dropped 10; count of bases not matched to a gene: 8. Germline-derived CDR1 and CDR2 are MNHNS and SASEGT. This CDR3 comprises 15 residues. CDR3 amino acids: CASSEETSGATEQFF. The CDR3 nucleotides read TGTGCCAGCAGTGAAGAGACTAGCGGAGCGACGGAGCAGTTCTTC.

On this clonotype itself: One junction end disagrees with the germline gene, perhaps due to a read error. The rearrangement links TRBV6-5 to TRBJ2-7; perhaps TRBD2 as D (6 bases). In germline, CDR1 is MNHEY, CDR2 SVGAGI. The CDR3 totals 15 residues. CDR3 sequence reads: CASSHSNGGPYEQYF. The CDR3 DNA sequence: TGTGCCAGCAGTCACTCTAACGGGGGACCCTACGAGCAGTACTTC.

As concerns this clonotype: The CDR3 carries no conserved terminal phenylalanine or tryptophan, so it likely arises from a read error. J is TRBJ1-6 and V is TRBV6-1, with TRBD1 matching over 9 bases. Germline CDR1 and CDR2: MNHNS and SASEGT. This CDR3 region has 15 residues. Here the CDR3 DNA reads TGTGGCAGCAGTGAATTGGGACAGGGTTCCTCACCCCTCCACTAT. It encodes CGSSELGQGSSPLHY.

To note about this clonotype: Germline is not matched at one junction end, which may reflect a read error. V is TRBV4-1 and J is TRBJ2-7; D is perhaps TRBD1 (5 bases). This CDR3 contains 16 residues. CDR1 is MGHRA and CDR2 is YSYEKL in the germline V gene. CDR3 nucleotides: TGCGCCAACAGCCCGTCAAACGACAGCCCTCCGAGGGAGCAGTACTTC. Residues: CANSPSNDSPPREQYF.

On this clonotype itself: It may be a read error: a sequence one base away is much more abundant. The chain has TRBV28 and TRBJ2-3; 7 bases are a match to TRBD2. CDR3 length: 14 residues. Losses at the gene ends were 7 bases for V and 4 bases for J; bases not matched to a gene: 8. Germline V gives CDR1 MDHEN, CDR2 SYDVKM. This chain's CDR3 is CASTVSGTADTQYF. CDR3 DNA: TGTGCCAGCACCGTGAGCGGGACGGCAGATACGCAGTATTTT.

V usage is TRBV4-1 and J usage is TRBJ1-5; D perhaps matches TRBD1 (6 bases). The CDR3 spans 15 residues. The germline gives CDR1 MGHRA, CDR2 YSYEKL. CDR3 bases: TGCTCCGGCAGTCCAGGGGAGGTTGATCTTCAGCCCCAGCATTTT. Its translation: CSGSPGEVDLQPQHF.

J is TRBJ1-4 and V is TRBV4-1; a weak D match, TRBD1 (5 bases). The CDR3 loop spans 16 amino acids. Germline V gives CDR1 MGHRA, CDR2 YSYEKL. This chain's CDR3 is CTNSQGPGRGAQKLFF. The DNA of the CDR3 is TGCACCAACAGCCAAGGGCCGGGGAGAGGGGCACAAAAACTGTTTTTT.

The chain uses TRBV24-1 and TRBJ2-1, with D maybe TRBD2 (5 bases). Looked up from germline, CDR1 is KGHDR and CDR2 is SFDVKD. This CDR3 is 15 amino acids long. The V and J ends lost 6 bases and 10 bases respectively, with 21 bases between them. CDR3 nucleotides: TGTGCCACCAGTAATTCGCGGGCCTCCTTAAGCGAGCAGTTCTTC. Its translation: CATSNSRASLSEQFF.

The chain is built from TRBV4-1 and TRBJ1-2, with D unclear. From germline, CDR1 is MGHRA and CDR2 YSYEKL. The CDR3 consists of 16 residues. With 1 base removed from V and 3 bases from J, the gap between germline ends came to 15 bases. CDR3 sequence: CASSQGERAGYYGYTF. The CDR3, as DNA: TGCGCCAGCAGCCAAGGGGAGAGGGCAGGATACTATGGCTACACCTTC.

With respect to this clonotype: Compared with germline, one end of the junction differs, possibly owing to a read error. The chain carries TRBV7-9 and TRBJ1-1; D possibly corresponds to TRBD1 (6 bases). CDR3 length: 14 residues. Germline V gene sequence: CDR1 SEHNR, CDR2 FQNEAQ (reference sequence). The DNA for the CDR3 is TGTGCCAACAGCTTAGGGGCGGGGGACACTGAGGCTTTCTTT. It codes for CANSLGAGDTEAFF.

Turning to this clonotype: This may arise from a read error, as a much more abundant clone is one base away. The chain combines TRBV28 with TRBJ2-5, with 7 positions matching TRBD2. This CDR3 has 14 residues. Germline CDR1 MDHEN, CDR2 SYDVKM. The CDR3 DNA reads as TGTGTCAGCGGCTCTAGCGGATCCCAAGAGACCCAGTACTTC. As protein: CVSGSSGSQETQYF.

Notes on this clonotype: The junction and the germline gene differ at one end; a read error may be behind it. The CDR3: CATRRGTRASTDTRYF. The CDR3 coding sequence is TGTGCCACCAGGAGAGGGACCCGAGCTAGCACAGATACGCGGTATTTT. This chain links TRBV6-1 with TRBJ2-3; D might be TRBD1 or TRBD2, each matching 5 bases. CDR1 MNHNS and CDR2 SASEGT come from the germline V gene. The CDR3 runs 16 residues.